These T cell receptor beta chains were read from a single sample in a study of blood T cell repertoires in COVID-19. TCRdb keeps only in-frame clones here, not all; method: immunoSEQ multiplex PCR. The sample includes 250,000 to 350,000 clones, almost 90% of them seen just once. The specimen was PBMCs or T cells enriched from blood (not recorded which). Source of these receptors: a woman aged 18-29 years with acute COVID-19. The CDR3 runs from the conserved cysteine through the conserved F or W. Fields, in order: J gene, clone size, D gene, V gene, CDR3 protein, CDR3 DNA. D genes are given only for firm matches. Expanded clones are given a class, and other clones once, few, many or no size at all.

J gene: TRBJ1-1
clone size: few
D gene: .
V gene: TRBV6-4
CDR3 protein: CASSEIMGAPRSEAFF
CDR3 DNA: TGTGCCAGCAGTGAGATAATGGGGGCCCCAAGGAGTGAAGCTTTCTTT

J gene: TRBJ1-5
clone size: .
D gene: TRBD1
V gene: TRBV19
CDR3 protein: CASSISGGGQPQHF
CDR3 DNA: TGTGCCAGTAGTATATCAGGGGGCGGTCAGCCCCAGCATTTT

J gene: TRBJ2-5
clone size: .
D gene: .
V gene: TRBV5-6
CDR3 protein: CASSLVGQQETQYF
CDR3 DNA: TGTGCCAGCAGCTTGGTAGGACAGCAAGAGACCCAGTACTTC

J gene: TRBJ1-2
clone size: .
D gene: .
V gene: TRBV28
CDR3 protein: CASSFGGARSRYGYTF
CDR3 DNA: TGTGCCAGCAGTTTTGGGGGGGCACGTAGTCGCTATGGCTACACCTTC

J gene: TRBJ1-1
clone size: .
D gene: .
V gene: TRBV28
CDR3 protein: CASSESYFEAFF
CDR3 DNA: TGTGCCAGCAGTGAATCTTACTTTGAAGCTTTCTTT

J gene: TRBJ1-2
clone size: few
D gene: .
V gene: TRBV10-2
CDR3 protein: CASSESGMRGRDYTF
CDR3 DNA: TGCGCCAGCAGTGAGTCGGGTATGCGGGGCCGGGACTACACCTTC

J gene: TRBJ1-3
clone size: .
D gene: .
V gene: TRBV6-6
CDR3 protein: CASSYQGSGNTIYF
CDR3 DNA: TGTGCCAGCAGTTACCAGGGCTCTGGAAACACCATATATTTT

J gene: TRBJ2-7
clone size: .
D gene: .
V gene: TRBV21-1
CDR3 protein: CASSKEVGGAAYEQYF
CDR3 DNA: TGTGCCAGCAGCAAAGAGGTCGGGGGAGCCGCCTACGAGCAGTACTTC

J gene: TRBJ1-4
clone size: .
D gene: .
V gene: TRBV5-6
CDR3 protein: CASSLGTFNEKLFF
CDR3 DNA: TGTGCCAGCAGCTTGGGGACTTTTAATGAAAAACTGTTTTTT

J gene: TRBJ1-5
clone size: .
D gene: .
V gene: TRBV7-9
CDR3 protein: CASSSEGTFSNQPQHF
CDR3 DNA: TGTGCCAGCAGCTCAGAAGGGACATTTAGCAATCAGCCCCAGCATTTT

J gene: TRBJ1-2
clone size: once
D gene: TRBD1
V gene: TRBV3-1/TRBV3-2
CDR3 protein: CASSQDGTANYGYTF
CDR3 DNA: TGTGCCAGCAGCCAAGACGGGACAGCCAACTATGGCTACACCTTC

J gene: TRBJ2-2
clone size: .
D gene: TRBD2
V gene: TRBV7-9
CDR3 protein: CASSSRLAGATGELFF
CDR3 DNA: TGTGCCAGCAGTTCCCGACTAGCGGGAGCCACCGGGGAGCTGTTTTTT

J gene: TRBJ2-2
clone size: .
D gene: .
V gene: TRBV19
CDR3 protein: CASTAAAEPTGELFF
CDR3 DNA: TGTGCCAGTACCGCCGCGGCAGAACCCACCGGGGAGCTGTTTTTT

J gene: TRBJ2-3
clone size: once
D gene: TRBD2
V gene: TRBV11-3
CDR3 protein: CASSIHPGGAGVADTQYF
CDR3 DNA: TGTGCCAGCAGCATTCACCCGGGGGGGGCGGGAGTTGCAGATACGCAGTATTTT

J gene: TRBJ2-1
clone size: .
D gene: TRBD2
V gene: TRBV6-5
CDR3 protein: CASSSPSGRNDNEQFF
CDR3 DNA: TGTGCCAGCAGTTCCCCGAGCGGGAGAAACGACAATGAGCAGTTCTTC

J gene: TRBJ1-1
clone size: .
D gene: .
V gene: TRBV30
CDR3 protein: CAWSVRGGTTEAFF
CDR3 DNA: TGTGCCTGGAGTGTACGAGGGGGAACAACTGAAGCTTTCTTT

J gene: TRBJ2-5
clone size: .
D gene: TRBD1
V gene: TRBV5-6
CDR3 protein: CASSLRTGTGGETQYF
CDR3 DNA: TGTGCCAGCAGCTTGAGGACCGGGACAGGGGGAGAGACCCAGTACTTC

J gene: TRBJ1-5
clone size: .
D gene: TRBD1
V gene: TRBV19
CDR3 protein: CASSTQGAGNQPQHF
CDR3 DNA: TGTGCCAGTAGTACTCAGGGGGCTGGCAATCAGCCCCAGCATTTT

J gene: TRBJ2-7
clone size: .
D gene: .
V gene: TRBV30
CDR3 protein: CAFSGGGYEQYF
CDR3 DNA: TGTGCCTTCTCGGGTGGAGGCTACGAGCAGTACTTC

J gene: TRBJ1-3
clone size: .
D gene: .
V gene: TRBV29-1
CDR3 protein: CSWQGHGNTIYF
CDR3 DNA: TGCAGTTGGCAGGGACACGGGAACACCATATATTTT

J gene: TRBJ1-1
clone size: .
D gene: TRBD1
V gene: TRBV29-1
CDR3 protein: CSVREGQGRTEAFF
CDR3 DNA: TGCAGCGTGAGAGAGGGACAGGGGAGGACTGAAGCTTTCTTT

J gene: TRBJ1-5
clone size: .
D gene: TRBD1
V gene: TRBV28
CDR3 protein: CASSSYGQDPNQPQHF
CDR3 DNA: TGTGCCAGCAGTTCCTACGGACAGGATCCTAATCAGCCCCAGCATTTT

J gene: TRBJ2-2
clone size: .
D gene: TRBD2
V gene: TRBV5-1
CDR3 protein: CASSLALAGVPGELFF
CDR3 DNA: TGCGCCAGCAGCTTGGCCCTAGCGGGAGTCCCCGGGGAGCTGTTTTTT

J gene: TRBJ1-5
clone size: once
D gene: .
V gene: TRBV19
CDR3 protein: CASSMLRGAPQHF
CDR3 DNA: TGTGCCAGTAGTATGCTACGGGGAGCGCCCCAGCATTTT

J gene: TRBJ1-2
clone size: once
D gene: TRBD1
V gene: TRBV28
CDR3 protein: CASSFPGTDPNYGYTF
CDR3 DNA: TGTGCCAGCAGTTTTCCAGGGACAGACCCTAACTATGGCTACACCTTC

J gene: TRBJ2-7
clone size: .
D gene: .
V gene: TRBV6-5
CDR3 protein: CASRSRTGSSYEQYF
CDR3 DNA: TGTGCCAGCAGGTCAAGGACGGGGAGCTCCTACGAGCAGTACTTC

J gene: TRBJ1-4
clone size: .
D gene: TRBD1
V gene: TRBV18
CDR3 protein: CASSPGQGDEKLFF
CDR3 DNA: TGTGCCAGCTCACCGGGACAGGGGGATGAAAAACTGTTTTTT

J gene: TRBJ2-5
clone size: once
D gene: TRBD1
V gene: TRBV30
CDR3 protein: CAWRRDRALQETQYF
CDR3 DNA: TGTGCCTGGAGACGAGACAGGGCCCTACAAGAGACCCAGTACTTC

J gene: TRBJ1-5
clone size: .
D gene: .
V gene: TRBV15
CDR3 protein: CATSEGGGEEPQHF
CDR3 DNA: TGTGCCACCAGCGAGGGCGGGGGGGAAGAGCCCCAGCATTTT

J gene: TRBJ2-7
clone size: many
D gene: .
V gene: TRBV18
CDR3 protein: CASSPETDLPYEQYF
CDR3 DNA: TGTGCCAGCTCACCGGAGACAGACCTACCCTACGAGCAGTACTTC

J gene: TRBJ1-3
clone size: .
D gene: .
V gene: TRBV28
CDR3 protein: CASSLTDRFGNTIYF
CDR3 DNA: TGTGCCAGCAGTTTAACGGACAGATTTGGAAACACCATATATTTT

J gene: TRBJ2-7
clone size: .
D gene: .
V gene: TRBV19
CDR3 protein: CASSGGGISYEQYF
CDR3 DNA: TGTGCCAGTAGCGGGGGAGGCATCTCCTACGAGCAGTACTTC

J gene: TRBJ2-7
clone size: .
D gene: .
V gene: TRBV19
CDR3 protein: CASSAEGYEQYF
CDR3 DNA: TGTGCCAGTAGTGCGGAGGGTTACGAGCAGTACTTC

J gene: TRBJ1-1
clone size: .
D gene: .
V gene: TRBV28
CDR3 protein: CASSFSGKGLSTEAFF
CDR3 DNA: TGTGCCAGCAGTTTTTCCGGGAAAGGATTATCCACTGAAGCTTTCTTT

J gene: TRBJ2-7
clone size: .
D gene: TRBD1
V gene: TRBV28
CDR3 protein: CASSPRDSLFYEQYF
CDR3 DNA: TGTGCCAGCAGTCCCCGGGACAGCCTTTTCTACGAGCAGTACTTC

J gene: TRBJ1-1
clone size: .
D gene: .
V gene: TRBV9
CDR3 protein: CASSVRGASKAFF
CDR3 DNA: TGTGCCAGCAGCGTCCGGGGGGCAAGTAAAGCTTTCTTT

J gene: TRBJ1-1
clone size: .
D gene: .
V gene: TRBV28
CDR3 protein: CASSSYDRNTEAFF
CDR3 DNA: TGTGCCAGCAGTTCCTACGATAGAAACACTGAAGCTTTCTTT

J gene: TRBJ2-7
clone size: .
D gene: TRBD1
V gene: TRBV4-1
CDR3 protein: CASSQETGTAYEQYF
CDR3 DNA: TGCGCCAGCAGCCAAGAGACCGGGACAGCCTACGAGCAGTACTTC

J gene: TRBJ2-3
clone size: .
D gene: TRBD2
V gene: TRBV9
CDR3 protein: CASTSGSTDTQYF
CDR3 DNA: TGTGCCAGCACTAGCGGTAGCACAGATACGCAGTATTTT

J gene: TRBJ2-2
clone size: .
D gene: .
V gene: TRBV3-1/TRBV3-2
CDR3 protein: CASSQGRLNTGELFF
CDR3 DNA: TGTGCCAGCAGCCAAGGCAGACTCAACACCGGGGAGCTGTTTTTT

J gene: TRBJ2-2
clone size: .
D gene: TRBD2
V gene: TRBV7-3
CDR3 protein: CASSQTLAGGPGELFF
CDR3 DNA: TGTGCCAGCAGCCAAACTCTAGCGGGAGGCCCCGGGGAGCTGTTTTTT

J gene: TRBJ2-1
clone size: .
D gene: TRBD2
V gene: TRBV11-2
CDR3 protein: CASSLTLAASSYNEQFF
CDR3 DNA: TGTGCCAGCAGCTTAACGCTAGCGGCTAGCTCCTACAATGAGCAGTTCTTC

J gene: TRBJ1-3
clone size: .
D gene: .
V gene: TRBV19
CDR3 protein: CASSRTEVENTIYF
CDR3 DNA: TGTGCCAGTAGTAGAACAGAAGTTGAGAACACCATATATTTT

J gene: TRBJ1-1
clone size: .
D gene: TRBD1
V gene: TRBV10-3
CDR3 protein: CAISANRGQTEAFF
CDR3 DNA: TGTGCCATCAGTGCTAACAGGGGGCAAACTGAAGCTTTCTTT

J gene: TRBJ1-6
clone size: few
D gene: .
V gene: TRBV28
CDR3 protein: CASRTEYSPLHF
CDR3 DNA: TGTGCCAGCAGGACAGAGTATTCACCCCTCCACTTT

J gene: TRBJ2-2
clone size: once
D gene: .
V gene: TRBV27
CDR3 protein: CASQGGPGELFF
CDR3 DNA: TGTGCCAGCCAGGGGGGACCCGGGGAGCTGTTTTTT

J gene: TRBJ2-5
clone size: .
D gene: .
V gene: TRBV29-1
CDR3 protein: CSVLQETQYF
CDR3 DNA: TGCAGCGTCCTACAAGAGACCCAGTACTTC

J gene: TRBJ2-7
clone size: .
D gene: .
V gene: TRBV10-3
CDR3 protein: CAISVTGNEQYF
CDR3 DNA: TGTGCCATCAGTGTAACAGGGAACGAGCAGTACTTC

J gene: TRBJ2-1
clone size: .
D gene: TRBD2
V gene: TRBV29-1
CDR3 protein: CSVAREGNEQFF
CDR3 DNA: TGCAGCGTTGCCAGGGAGGGCAATGAGCAGTTCTTC

J gene: TRBJ1-1
clone size: once
D gene: TRBD1
V gene: TRBV9
CDR3 protein: CASSAVGTGGITEAFF
CDR3 DNA: TGTGCCAGCAGCGCCGTGGGGACAGGGGGCATAACTGAAGCTTTCTTT

J gene: TRBJ2-3
clone size: .
D gene: TRBD2
V gene: TRBV2
CDR3 protein: CASSEGRTSGTDTQYF
CDR3 DNA: TGTGCCAGCAGTGAAGGTCGGACTAGCGGCACAGATACGCAGTATTTT

J gene: TRBJ2-1
clone size: .
D gene: TRBD2
V gene: TRBV7-2
CDR3 protein: CASSLLGTSNNEQFF
CDR3 DNA: TGTGCCAGCAGCTTACTTGGGACTAGCAACAATGAGCAGTTCTTC